A single sample gave rise to the 3 T cell receptor beta chains below, sequenced in a study of shared clonotypes between healthy human individuals (TCRdb year 2020). Library preparation employed the immunoSEQ multiplex PCR assay. TCRdb re-hosts the immuneACCESS table, in-frame sequences only. Its copies lack some clones; in the studies checked, an unresolved V gene accounts for under half of them, and the cause for the rest is not known. This sample comprises millions of clones, approximately 92% of them detected only once. The leading ten clones occupy around 0.14% of the sample. The specimen was naive CD4+ T cells sorted from blood. This specimen's cell subset or site label, per the study, means: CD45RA+ positively selected. The receptors originated from a man between 18 and 29 years old in good health.

The chain recombines TRBV7-8 with TRBJ2-7; D is ambiguous. Trimming left V 4 bases short and J 4 bases short, with 17 bases between. Germline values: CDR1 SGHVS, CDR2 FQNEAQ. The CDR3 is 15 residues long. DNA for the CDR3: TGTGCCAGCAGCTCCCAGGCTGGCGAGTTTTACGAGCAGTACTTC. Amino acid sequence: CASSSQAGEFYEQYF.

The chain joins TRBV2 to TRBJ2-5; D is uncertain. The CDR3 runs 12 residues. The V end was cut by 1 base, the J end by 7 bases, with 7 bases between. Germline CDR1 and CDR2: SNHLY and FYNNEI. CDR3 DNA sequence: TGTGCCAGCAGTGAAGGGAAAGGGACCCAGTACTTC. Amino acid sequence: CASSEGKGTQYF.

This clone was recorded once. The J gene is TRBJ2-5, the V gene TRBV7-2; 9 bases line up with TRBD2. V shed 5 bases, J shed 4 bases, and the junction held 8 bases outside the gene matches. The CDR3 is 15 amino acids. CDR1 SGHTA and CDR2 FQGNSA come from the germline V gene. The CDR3 DNA reads TGTGCCAGCAGCCCCTTAGCGGGAGTGAGAGAGACCCAGTACTTC. This codes for CASSPLAGVRETQYF.